Each of the 18 T cell receptor beta chains below was sequenced from the same sample in a study of blood T cell repertoires in COVID-19. The protocol was immunoSEQ multiplex PCR, while the TCRdb copy is restricted to in-frame clones and leaves out a portion. The top ten hold 3% to 3.5% of the sample, which has about 140,000 clones, approximately 84% seen once. What was sequenced was PBMCs or T cells enriched from blood (not recorded which). These receptors originate from a woman in her 50s with acute COVID-19.

The gene calls are TRBV5-4 and TRBJ1-1; possibly TRBD1 for D (5 bases). Germline V gene sequence: CDR1 SGHNT, CDR2 YYREEE (reference sequence). This CDR3 is 14 amino acids long. The V end was cut by 4 bases, the J end by 3 bases, with 13 bases between. The CDR3 bases are TGTGCCAGCAGCCTAAATTGGGGGGACACTGAAGCTTTCTTT. Its translation is CASSLNWGDTEAFF.

The V and J genes are TRBV9 and TRBJ1-5, with D maybe TRBD1 (6 bases). Germline-derived CDR1 and CDR2 are SGDLS and YYNGEE. This CDR3 region has 15 residues. V was trimmed by 3 bases and J by 5 bases, leaving 15 bases between them. The CDR3 DNA sequence: TGTGCCAGCAGCGAGGGGGGGGCGCACGATCAGCCCCAGCATTTT. Amino acids: CASSEGGAHDQPQHF.

This clone was observed at least ten times. V usage is TRBV7-9 and J usage is TRBJ2-2; 12 bases line up with TRBD2. The CDR3 runs 15 residues. V was pared by 3 bases and J by 6 bases, with 2 bases of the junction left unmatched. Germline V lookup: CDR1 SEHNR, CDR2 FQNEAQ (reference sequence). DNA for the CDR3: TGTGCCAGCAGCTTCCTAGCGGGAGGGCCCGGGGAGCTGTTTTTT. Translation: CASSFLAGGPGELFF.

As DNA, the CDR3 is TGCGCCAGCAGCCAAGATGCACTAGCGGTTACCTACGAGCAGTACTTC. Translated: CASSQDALAVTYEQYF. This sequence joins TRBV4-1 and TRBJ2-7; the match to TRBD2 covers 8 bases. This CDR3 spans 16 amino acids. V lost 0 bases and J lost 2; bases outside the gene matches: 6. Germline CDR1 MGHRA, CDR2 YSYEKL.

This clone occurred once. As DNA, the CDR3 is TGTGCCACCAGTGATGGACCGGGACTAATACTTTGGGGTGAGCAGTTCTTC. Protein product: CATSDGPGLILWGEQFF. The chain uses TRBV24-1 and TRBJ2-1; 7 bases agree with TRBD2. V lost 3 bases and J lost 9; bases outside the gene matches: 16. Germline-derived CDR1 and CDR2 are KGHDR and SFDVKD. CDR3 length: 17 amino acids.

The V gene is TRBV19, the J gene TRBJ1-2; a possible D gene is TRBD1 (6 bases). The CDR3 covers 16 residues. The germline gives CDR1 LNHDA, CDR2 SQIVND (reference sequence). With 6 bases removed from V and 0 bases from J, the gap between germline ends came to 17 bases. CDR3 protein: CASRSPWTDSNYGYTF. In DNA form, the CDR3 reads TGTGCCAGTAGGAGTCCTTGGACAGATTCTAACTATGGCTACACCTTC. The full variable domain, rest sourced from reference TRBV19 and TRBJ1-2, is DGGITQSPKYLFRKEGQNVTLSCEQNLNHDAMYWYRQDPGQGLRLIYYSQIVNDFQKGDIAEGYSVSREKKESFPLTVTSAQKNPTAFYLCASRSPWTDSNYGYTFGSGTRLTVV.

The rearrangement links TRBV11-2 to TRBJ2-3, with 8 bases identical to TRBD2. This CDR3 has 15 residues. CDR1 and CDR2 (germline): SGHAT, FQNNGV. The J segment lost 0 bases and the V segment lost 5 bases, leaving 4 bases of the junction unmatched. The CDR3 is CASSRLATSTDTQYF. CDR3 in DNA: TGTGCCAGCAGCCGACTAGCGACTAGCACAGATACGCAGTATTTT.

Notes on this clone: In the same sample, other DNA sequences code for this CDR3. The CDR3 nucleotides are TGTGCCAGTAGTATAGTTCAGGGTCCCCAGCATTTT. This gives the protein CASSIVQGPQHF. V and J are TRBV19 and TRBJ1-5; D perhaps matches TRBD1 (5 bases). CDR3 length equals 12 residues. Germline V gene sequence: CDR1 LNHDA, CDR2 SQIVND (reference sequence). V shed 1 base and J shed 10 bases, with 8 bases lying between them. The full variable domain, rest sourced from reference TRBV19 and TRBJ1-5, is DGGITQSPKYLFRKEGQNVTLSCEQNLNHDAMYWYRQDPGQGLRLIYYSQIVNDFQKGDIAEGYSVSREKKESFPLTVTSAQKNPTAFYLCASSIVQGPQHFGDGTRLSIL.

V gene TRBV15 combines with J gene TRBJ1-1; 7 bases fit TRBD1. Germline V gene data show CDR1 as LNHNV and CDR2 as YYDKDF (reference sequence). This CDR3 contains 15 residues. With 3 bases clipped from V and 1 base from J, the junction kept 5 bases outside the gene matches. The CDR3 is CATSRGDRGNTEAFF. In DNA, the CDR3 is TGTGCCACCAGCAGGGGGGACAGAGGGAACACTGAAGCTTTCTTT.

This sequence joins TRBV7-2 and TRBJ1-1; 9 bases fit TRBD1. The CDR3 is 14 residues long. The trim removed 5 bases at V and 6 bases at J, leaving 7 bases unmatched. The germline CDR1 and CDR2 sequences are SGHTA and FQGNSA. Written as DNA, the CDR3 is TGTGCCAGCAGCCCGACAGGGGGAAGCTCTGAAGCTTTCTTT. It translates to CASSPTGGSSEAFF.

V usage is TRBV19 and J usage is TRBJ2-7; 9 nucleotides match TRBD1. J lost 2 bases, V lost 5 bases, and 10 bases had no gene match. Germline V lookup: CDR1 LNHDA, CDR2 SQIVND (reference sequence). The CDR3 is 16 amino acids. The CDR3 DNA follows: TGTGCCAGTAGTGCGGGACAGGGAAGGTGGGCCTACGAGCAGTACTTC. Translated, it gives CASSAGQGRWAYEQYF. Full variable domain (remainder filled in from reference TRBV19 and TRBJ2-7): DGGITQSPKYLFRKEGQNVTLSCEQNLNHDAMYWYRQDPGQGLRLIYYSQIVNDFQKGDIAEGYSVSREKKESFPLTVTSAQKNPTAFYLCASSAGQGRWAYEQYFGPGTRLTVT.

This clone was found a few times. This sequence joins TRBV14 and TRBJ2-3; D gene ambiguous. The CDR3 is 12 amino acids. V lost 5 bases and J 2 bases, leaving 5 bases between the germline ends. Per germline, CDR1 SGHDN and CDR2 FVKESK. Here the CDR3 reads CASSFLTDTQYF. CDR3 nucleotides: TGTGCCAGCAGCTTCCTCACAGATACGCAGTATTTT.

V and J are TRBV12-3 or TRBV12-4 and TRBJ1-1; D remains unclear. The CDR3 is 13 amino acids. Trimming shortened V by 5 bases and J by 1 base, and 8 bases separated the two germline ends. CDR3 nucleotides: TGTGCCAGCAGTCACTCCCCGAACACTGAAGCTTTCTTT. Amino acids: CASSHSPNTEAFF.

The CDR3 DNA reads as TGTGCCACAAAGCGGGAGGCCACAGATACGCAGTATTTT. This translates into CATKREATDTQYF. The chain recombines TRBV2 with TRBJ2-3; TRBD2 matches 9 bases. The junction had 4 bases not matched to a gene; V was cut back by 10 bases and J by 2 bases. Germline V gene data show CDR1 as SNHLY and CDR2 as FYNNEI. This CDR3 contains 13 residues.

The chain is built from TRBV6-1 and TRBJ1-6; a possible D gene is TRBD1 (5 bases). This CDR3 has 15 amino acids. Germline assignment: CDR1 MNHNS and CDR2 SASEGT. V shed 2 bases and J shed 10 bases, with 15 bases lying between them. The CDR3 nucleotides are TGTGCCAGCAGTGAAAGGTCCGGGGGTGGCTCACCCCTCCACTTT. Its protein product is CASSERSGGGSPLHF.

This clone was seen just once. This chain links TRBV12-3 or TRBV12-4 with TRBJ1-2, with TRBD1 matching over 7 bases. The J segment lost 5 bases and the V segment lost 6 bases, leaving 6 bases of the junction unmatched. The CDR3 consists of 13 residues. CDR3 residues: CASSLTGNYGYTF. In DNA form, the CDR3 reads TGTGCCAGCAGCCTGACAGGGAATTATGGCTACACCTTC.

The rearrangement uses TRBV3-1 (or the pseudogene TRBV3-2) and TRBJ1-1, with D uncertain. The V end was cut by 4 bases, the J end by 1 base, with 7 bases between. The germline CDR1 and CDR2 sequences are LGHDT and YNNKEL (reference sequence). The CDR3 loop spans 13 amino acids. Here the CDR3 DNA reads TGTGCCAGCAGCCGAACAACGAACACTGAAGCTTTCTTT. This encodes CASSRTTNTEAFF.

This sequence joins TRBV2 and TRBJ1-3; D not certain. This CDR3 has 14 amino acids. The germline CDR1 and CDR2 sequences are SNHLY and FYNNEI. V was cut by 7 bases and J by 0 bases, with 10 bases left in between. CDR3: CASMPEFSGNTIYF. DNA of the CDR3: TGTGCCAGCATGCCTGAGTTCTCTGGAAACACCATATATTTT.